This T cell receptor (beta chain) was captured by sequencing in a study of PD-L1 blockade in urothelial cancer (dated by TCRdb to the late 2010s). Background on the whole study: All patients started therapy at some point between 2014 and 2016 and received atezolizumab 1,200 mg intravenously every 3 weeks. Twenty-five of 29 patients were males with bladder-origin urothelial cancer, and 18 of 29 reported a prior smoking history. Patients had an ECOG performance status of 0 or 1 and had received between 0 and 3 prior chemotherapy regimens. Blood samples were analyzed 3 weeks after the start of treatment (second dose) and 6 weeks after the start of treatment. Blood samples yielded a median of around 140,000 T cells and some 80,000 unique TCRs, with median clonality around 0.083. An exploratory multi-omic analysis was conducted of the somatic, immune and clinical correlates of response to PD-L1 blockade with atezolizumab in urothelial cancer. Pretreatment tumor samples and matched peripheral blood, collected serially before and after atezolizumab treatment, underwent TCR sequencing. Progression-free survival longer than 6 months counted as durable clinical benefit, and TCR features were additionally tested against both progression-free and overall survival. In the same patients who had TCR sequencing, pretreatment tumors also underwent whole exome sequencing and RNA sequencing. Durable clinical benefit was achieved by nine patients and was not achieved by 20 patients. Some 30 patients had pretreatment blood TCR-seq, some 25 had at least one posttreatment blood collection, and some 25 had tumor TCR-seq. What the research found in general, with its limitations: Greater expansion of tumor-associated TCR clones in peripheral blood 3 weeks after the start of treatment was observed in patients with durable benefit (n of about 21, p = 0.022). A pretreatment peripheral blood TCR clonality below the median was linked to improved progression-free and overall survival. Because the sample size was small (n of about 29) and many of the analyses were exploratory, the results are meant to be hypothesis-generating.

In its sample, this clone was seen a few times. The antigen this receptor binds is unknown. The input lacks base qualities; no much larger clone sits a single base away. In the paper's terms, the time point label means: pretreatment peripheral blood. The cohort comprised roughly 30 patients with locally advanced or metastatic urothelial carcinoma treated at Memorial Sloan Kettering on a trial protocol. Peripheral blood mononuclear cells were collected pretreatment and during treatment, with between 1 and 8 total time points obtained per patient. The Qiagen DNeasy Blood extraction kit was used to purify genomic DNA from total PBMCs and tumor samples. PBMCs were collected pretreatment and during treatment, and were isolated and stored as previously described. Synthetic TCR analog templates were spiked into each PCR so that absolute template abundance could be estimated from read counts. TCRbeta CDR3 regions were amplified from genomic DNA with bias-controlled V and J gene primers using the immunoSEQ assay. Sequencing of rearranged TCRbeta segments was done at approximately 20X coverage. Turning to the authors' computational methods: Sequencing errors were corrected by clustering, and CDR3s were annotated against IMGT so that V, D and J genes could be assigned. Out-of-frame and stop-codon sequences were excluded, and only productive TCRbeta rearrangements were used in downstream analyses. To compute clonality, Shannon entropy was normalized by the log of the number of unique productive sequences and then subtracted from one. Clones differing between time points or between blood and tumor were identified using Fisher's exact test with Benjamini-Hochberg correction, with an adjusted p below 0.01 applied as the threshold. Not all clones reach the TCRdb copy of this immuneACCESS table, which keeps in-frame sequences only. Checked studies attribute under half of the gap to unresolved V genes and leave the rest unexplained. Clonal size and the V and J genes are those of that table, whereas D and trimming came from the DNA. The sample has around 100,000 clones on record, around 86% of them singletons. The ten largest clones add up to 1.5% to 2.5% of the sample.

The TCR was taken from a man in his sixties with urothelial cancer. The specimen was PBMCs, collected around atezolizumab (anti-PD-L1) treatment.

The CDR3 corresponds to CATGTAKAFF. The DNA sequence follows: TGTGCCACCGGGACAGCCAAAGCTTTCTTT. In this chain, TRBV28 is recombined with TRBJ1-1; 7 central bases correspond to TRBD1. V has 10 bases trimmed and J has 9 bases trimmed; junction bases matching no gene number 5. The germline V gene sets CDR1 to MDHEN and CDR2 to SYDVKM. The CDR3 goes from the cysteine to the phenylalanine over 10 residues. Only the CDR3 region is kept as DNA, spanning 30 bases read in frame from base 1.